A single sample gave rise to the 3 T cell receptor beta chains below, sequenced in a study of T cells in Graves' hyperthyroidism and ophthalmopathy. TCR beta CDR3 regions were amplified from RNA. RT-PCR in the first round (using the HTBI primer set) targeted the TCR CDR3. TCRdb analysed the multiplex PCR reads with MiXCR anew, one entry per CDR3 protein. The data hold around 180,000 distinct CDR3 sequences, with about a sixth observed a single time. Sequencing was performed on blood. The receptor source for this set is a woman in her forties or fifties with Graves' hyperthyroidism.

This clonotype was observed at least ten times. This rearrangement joins TRBV28 to TRBJ1-3, with D unclear. Germline V gene lookup returns CDR1 MDHEN and CDR2 SYDVKM. This CDR3 has 15 amino acids. The V end lost 6 bases, the J end lost 0 bases, and 12 bases lay between the germline ends. CDR3 sequence: CASSLDRNSGNTIYF. In DNA, the CDR3 is TGTGCCAGCAGCCTGGACCGCAACTCTGGAAACACCATATATTTT.

This clonotype showed up just a few times. The CDR3 here is CSASHGGSNEQFF. In DNA, the CDR3 is TGCAGTGCTAGTCATGGGGGTTCCAATGAGCAGTTCTTC. The chain recombines TRBV20-1 with TRBJ2-1; possibly TRBD1 or TRBD2 for D (5 bases each). The length of the CDR3 is 13 residues. CDR1 is DFQATT, CDR2 SNEGSKA, per germline (reference sequence). Between the trimmed V and J ends, which lost 3 bases and 6 bases, there was a span of 12 bases.

This clonotype was observed at least ten times. The chain couples TRBV7-9 to TRBJ2-3, with D perhaps matching TRBD2 (7 bases). The germline V gene encodes CDR1 SEHNR and CDR2 FQNEAQ (reference sequence). V was shortened by 5 bases and J by 5 bases, with 17 bases between the two germline ends. The CDR3 spans 15 residues. This chain's CDR3 is CASSPGRGGEDTQYF. As DNA, the CDR3 is TGTGCCAGCAGCCCCGGAAGGGGGGGTGAAGATACGCAGTATTTT.